What follows are 19 T cell receptor beta chains derived from one specimen sequenced in a study of Graves' ophthalmopathy and Graves' hyperthyroidism. Researchers took RNA transcripts and amplified TCR beta CDR3 regions from them. An opening RT-PCR round employed HTBI primers and preceded a second-round multiplex PCR. TCRdb processed the multiplex PCR reads anew with MiXCR; each CDR3 protein has one entry. The table includes approximately 500,000 distinct CDR3 sequences, approximately 14% detected once. Sequenced input: blood. The origin of the receptors is a woman aged 25 to 45 with Graves' ophthalmopathy.

This clonotype has only a few counts. This chain uses TRBV6-5 with TRBJ2-7; TRBD1 agrees at 11 bases. J lost 4 bases, V lost 2 bases, and 7 bases had no gene match. The germline V gene encodes CDR1 MNHEY and CDR2 SVGAGI. This CDR3 is 16 amino acids long. The CDR3: CASSYVGTGGKYEQYF. For the CDR3, the DNA is TGTGCCAGCAGTTACGTCGGGACAGGGGGGAAGTACGAGCAGTACTTC.

This clonotype has at least ten counts. The chain uses TRBV19 and TRBJ1-2; D is perhaps TRBD1 (5 bases). The germline V gene has CDR1 LNHDA and CDR2 SQIVND (reference sequence). V lost 6 bases to trimming and J lost 7 bases, with 18 bases between them. This CDR3 contains 14 residues. CDR3 protein: CASSRSGGAGGYTF. As DNA, the CDR3 is TGTGCCAGTAGCCGTTCTGGTGGGGCCGGTGGCTACACCTTC.

The rearrangement links TRBV28 to TRBJ2-7, with TRBD1 identical over 8 bases. The V and J ends lost 3 bases and 6 bases, in that order; junction bases with no gene match: 4. The CDR3 contains 13 residues. CDR1 MDHEN and CDR2 SYDVKM come from the germline V gene. CDR3 DNA: TGTGCCAGCAGTTTCAGGGGGCACAGCGAGCAGTACTTC. Amino acids: CASSFRGHSEQYF.

This clonotype was recorded at least ten times. The chain has TRBV24-1 and TRBJ1-3; D may be TRBD1 (6 bases). V was trimmed by 4 bases and J by 2 bases, leaving 8 bases between them. The CDR3 totals 14 residues. Germline assignment: CDR1 KGHDR and CDR2 SFDVKD. The CDR3 nucleotides are TGTGCCACCAGTGAGTCAGGGGCTGGAAACACCATATATTTT. This codes for CATSESGAGNTIYF.

The chain uses TRBV5-1 and TRBJ1-2, with 10 bases identical to TRBD1. The CDR3 runs 14 residues. In germline, CDR1 is SGHRS, CDR2 YFSETQ. Trimming cost V 4 bases and J 3 bases; bases outside gene matches: 3. CDR3 in DNA: TGCGCCAGCAGCCCGACAGGGGGCCACTATGGCTACACCTTC. This translates into CASSPTGGHYGYTF. Full variable domain (outside the CDR3, taken from reference TRBV5-1 and TRBJ1-2): KAGVTQTPRYLIKTRGQQVTLSCSPISGHRSVSWYQQTPGQGLQFLFEYFSETQRNKGNFPGRFSGRQFSNSRSEMNVSTLELGDSALYLCASSPTGGHYGYTFGSGTRLTVV.

This clonotype came up many times. DNA of the CDR3: TGTGCCAGCAGTTTAGGTGGGCGATTGCTTGGCTACACCTTC. Translated, it gives CASSLGGRLLGYTF. The rearrangement uses TRBV12-3 or TRBV12-4 and TRBJ1-2; D ambiguous. The V end was cut by 1 base, the J end by 7 bases, with 13 bases between. There are 14 residues in the CDR3.

In this sample, this clonotype turned up many times. J is TRBJ1-5 and V is TRBV15, with D maybe TRBD1 (6 bases). V gave up 1 base and J gave up 7 bases, with 11 bases separating them. The CDR3 sequence is 14 residues long. Germline V gene sequence: CDR1 LNHNV, CDR2 YYDKDF (reference sequence). The DNA for the CDR3 is TGTGCCACCAGCAGAGCAGGGGAAAGGCAGCCCCAGCATTTT. Translation: CATSRAGERQPQHF.

This clonotype occurred many times. The gene calls are TRBV5-1 and TRBJ2-2; possible D gene TRBD1, 5 bases. Between the trimmed V and J ends, which lost 4 bases and 2 bases, there was a span of 12 bases. Germline-derived CDR1 and CDR2 are SGHRS and YFSETQ. The CDR3 has 15 amino acids. The CDR3 nucleotides read TGCGCCAGCAGCCCCGGACAAGTTAACACCGGGGAGCTGTTTTTT. Translating it yields CASSPGQVNTGELFF.

In its sample, this clonotype was seen many times. This chain connects TRBV6-5 to TRBJ2-7; no definite D call. There are 15 residues in the CDR3. V lost 0 bases and J lost 0, with 9 bases in between. Germline CDR1 is MNHEY and CDR2 is SVGAGI. The CDR3, as DNA: TGTGCCAGCAGTTACTCCCGGGCAGCCTCCTACGAGCAGTACTTC. It is translated as CASSYSRAASYEQYF.

This clonotype showed up many times. The chain couples TRBV6-5 to TRBJ1-1; D ambiguous. V was pared by 1 base and J by 0 bases, with 9 bases between. Per the germline V gene, CDR1 is MNHEY and CDR2 is SVGAGI. The CDR3 covers 15 residues. CDR3 bases: TGTGCCAGCAGTTACTTACAGACCATGAACACTGAAGCTTTCTTT. It specifies CASSYLQTMNTEAFF.

This clonotype was recorded many times. The gene calls are TRBV7-8 and TRBJ2-7; D is perhaps TRBD2 (5 bases). V lost 2 bases and J 6 bases, leaving 8 bases between the germline ends. This CDR3 comprises 12 residues. Germline V gene data show CDR1 as SGHVS and CDR2 as FQNEAQ. As DNA, the CDR3 is TGTGCCAGCAGCTTAATTCGGGGCGAGCAGTACTTC. It is translated as CASSLIRGEQYF.

A few counts support this clonotype. The chain combines TRBV30 with TRBJ1-1; D is undetermined. Germline V gives CDR1 GTSNPN, CDR2 SVGIG (reference sequence). The V gene lost 3 bases and the J gene lost 7 bases, with 9 bases spanning the gap. CDR3 length: 11 residues. CDR3 in DNA: TGTGCCTGGAGGCTCAGCTATGAAGCTTTCTTT. Protein sequence: CAWRLSYEAFF.

The chain links TRBV28 to TRBJ2-2, with D possibly being TRBD2 (5 bases). The V and J ends lost 6 bases and 3 bases respectively, with 17 bases between them. The CDR3 extends over 16 amino acids. In germline, CDR1 is MDHEN, CDR2 SYDVKM. The CDR3 DNA sequence: TGTGCCAGCAGGGAGGCGTGGCTAACCCACACCGGGGAGCTGTTTTTT. This gives the protein CASREAWLTHTGELFF.

A few counts support this clonotype. The V call is TRBV28, the J call TRBJ2-5, with 15 bases aligning to TRBD2. Per germline, CDR1 MDHEN and CDR2 SYDVKM. This CDR3 region has 20 residues. V gave up 6 bases and J gave up 1 base; unmatched junction bases: 15. The CDR3, as DNA: TGTGCCAGCAGCCCATCTTTCGGACTAGCGGGAGGGCTGCGCCAAGAGACCCAGTACTTC. Its protein product is CASSPSFGLAGGLRQETQYF.

Many counts were recorded for this clonotype. The chain combines TRBV20-1 with TRBJ2-4; 9 bases match TRBD1. The CDR3 contains 14 residues. The V gene end was trimmed by 4 bases and the J gene end by 7 bases; junction bases not matched to a gene: 8. The germline V gene has CDR1 DFQATT and CDR2 SNEGSKA (reference sequence). Here the CDR3 DNA reads TGCAGTGCTAAGCACGGACAGGGGAGGAACATTCAGTACTTC. Residues: CSAKHGQGRNIQYF.

This clonotype has ten or more counts. The chain is built from TRBV4-1 and TRBJ1-5; D not resolved. V lost 3 bases, J lost 4 bases, and 10 bases lay in between. The CDR3 totals 14 residues. Germline V lookup: CDR1 MGHRA, CDR2 YSYEKL. The CDR3 region has the DNA TGCGCCAGCAGCCAGCGGTTCCCTAATCAGCCCCAGCATTTT. Its protein is CASSQRFPNQPQHF.

The table lists this clonotype with many counts. J is TRBJ1-3 and V is TRBV15; possible D gene TRBD1, 5 bases. V shed 2 bases and J shed 4 bases, with 9 bases lying between them. CDR3 length: 14 amino acids. The V gene's germline CDR1 is LNHNV and CDR2 YYDKDF (reference sequence). In DNA, the CDR3 is TGTGCCACCAGCAGACTGACAGAAGGAAACACCATATATTTT. Its protein is CATSRLTEGNTIYF.

The CDR3 DNA follows: TGTGCCACCAGTGCCCTTGGGGCTGGCAGGTCCAGCTACACCTTC. Translated: CATSALGAGRSSYTF. V and J are TRBV24-1 and TRBJ1-2; TRBD1 is a possible D gene (5 bases). This CDR3 is built from 15 residues. With 5 bases removed from V and 9 bases from J, the gap between germline ends came to 21 bases. CDR1 is KGHDR, CDR2 SFDVKD, per germline.

The table lists this clonotype with many counts. The gene calls are TRBV12-3 or TRBV12-4 and TRBJ2-7; 7 bases match TRBD2. V shed 3 bases and J 0 bases; nucleotides not matched to a gene: 5. The CDR3 extends over 15 amino acids. The CDR3 sequence: CASSLEWEGSYEQYF. The CDR3 nucleotides read TGTGCCAGCAGTTTGGAGTGGGAGGGCTCCTACGAGCAGTACTTC.